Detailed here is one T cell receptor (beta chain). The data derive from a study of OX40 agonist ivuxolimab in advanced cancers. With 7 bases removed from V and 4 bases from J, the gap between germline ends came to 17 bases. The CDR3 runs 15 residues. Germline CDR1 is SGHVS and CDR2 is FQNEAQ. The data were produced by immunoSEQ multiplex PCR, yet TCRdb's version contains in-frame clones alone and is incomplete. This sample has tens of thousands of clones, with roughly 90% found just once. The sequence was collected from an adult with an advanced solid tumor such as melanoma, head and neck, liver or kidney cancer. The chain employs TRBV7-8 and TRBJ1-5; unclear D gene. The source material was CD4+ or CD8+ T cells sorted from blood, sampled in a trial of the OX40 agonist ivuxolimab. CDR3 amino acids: CASTRGRVVNQPQHF. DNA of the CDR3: TGTGCCAGCACAAGAGGCCGGGTAGTAAATCAGCCCCAGCATTTT.